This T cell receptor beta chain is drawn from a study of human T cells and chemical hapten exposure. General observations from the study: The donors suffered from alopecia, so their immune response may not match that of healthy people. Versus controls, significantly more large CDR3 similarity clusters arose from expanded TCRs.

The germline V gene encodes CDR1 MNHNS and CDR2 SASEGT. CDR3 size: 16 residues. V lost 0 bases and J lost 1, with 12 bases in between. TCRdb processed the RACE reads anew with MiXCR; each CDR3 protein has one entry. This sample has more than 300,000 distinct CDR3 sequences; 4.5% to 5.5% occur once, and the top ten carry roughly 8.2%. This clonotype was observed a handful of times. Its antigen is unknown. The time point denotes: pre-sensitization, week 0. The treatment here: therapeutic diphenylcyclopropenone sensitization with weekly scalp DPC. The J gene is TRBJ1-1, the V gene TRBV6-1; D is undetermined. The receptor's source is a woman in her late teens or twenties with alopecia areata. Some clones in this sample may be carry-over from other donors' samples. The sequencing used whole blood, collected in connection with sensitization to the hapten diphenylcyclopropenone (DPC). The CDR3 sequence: CASSEALASSNTEAFF. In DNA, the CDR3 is TGTGCCAGCAGTGAAGCGCTGGCCAGCTCGAACACTGAAGCTTTCTTT.